This section outlines one T cell receptor beta chain sequence together with its context. The antigen this receptor binds is unknown. Base-call qualities are not available, and no considerably larger clone is one nucleotide away. The data derive from a study of OX40 agonist ivuxolimab in advanced cancers. Study-level background: Ivuxolimab was a fully human IgG2 agonistic monoclonal antibody targeting the costimulatory receptor OX40 (CD134). Intravenous ivuxolimab was administered to patients every 2 weeks at six dose levels: 0.01, 0.1, 0.3, 1.5, 3 and 10 mg/kg. Of the approximately 50 patients in dose escalation, 19 had hepatocellular carcinoma, around 15 had melanoma, 9 had renal cell carcinoma and 9 had head and neck cancer. The dose-escalation cohort was 80% to 90% male with a mean age of approximately 60 years, ranging from about 20 to 80. Prior anti-PD-1, anti-PD-L1 or anti-CTLA-4 therapy was permitted, and approximately 40% of dose-escalation patients had received checkpoint inhibitors. Partial responses were achieved by three dose-escalation patients, of whom one had hepatocellular carcinoma and two had cutaneous melanoma. The point of sequencing TCRbeta in the periphery was to test whether ivuxolimab changed TCR sequence diversity and drove clonal T-cell expansion. The paper describes the monotherapy dose-escalation part (N of about 50 patients) of the phase I trial of ivuxolimab. Broad study findings and their caveats: After ivuxolimab, CD8+ T cells had more expanded clones than CD4+ T cells on average. Low levels of normalized T-cell clonal expansion were also seen in some nonresponding patients. Antigen specificity was not determined for the clonally expanded peripheral T cells. In the 0.1-3.0 mg/kg groups, partial responders were among the patients with the lowest normalized peripheral clonal expansion, particularly in CD8+ T cells. At doses of 0.1 to 3.0 mg/kg, clonal expansion of both CD4+ and CD8+ T cells in blood was seen between baseline and week 6.

Inclusive of the bounding cysteine and phenylalanine, the CDR3 is 16 residues long. The only DNA kept is the CDR3, 48 bases in frame from the first base. The germline V gene provides CDR1 KGHSH and CDR2 LQKENI. V is trimmed back by 6 bases and J by 2 bases, and the junction contains 9 bases that no gene match accounts for. The trial excluded patients who had a history of autoimmune disease or were on systemic immunosuppression. Peripheral blood for TCR sequencing was drawn from every dose cohort at baseline, at cycle 4 day 1 and at cycle 7 day 1. The samples were taken from a phase I, first-in-human, multicenter, open-label dose-escalation trial of ivuxolimab. Adults with locally advanced or metastatic head and neck squamous cell, hepatocellular, melanoma or renal cell carcinoma were enrolled in the trial. Before TCR sequencing, CD4+ T cells and CD8+ T cells from peripheral blood were sorted into separate populations.

Genomic DNA was isolated from the sorted cells so that the TCRbeta CDR3 region could be sequenced. TCRbeta CDR3 regions were sequenced using the immunoSEQ Assay. TCRdb mirrors the immuneACCESS table, restricted to in-frame sequences. Some clones are absent from its copies; in checked studies, under half trace to an unresolved V gene, and the reason for the others is unknown. The sample contains some 66,000 clones, around 86% of them found a single time. 0.3% to 0.45% of the sample is taken by the ten largest. The rearranged segments are TRBV18 and TRBJ1-3, with 8 bases aligning to TRBD1. This clonotype originated in an adult with an advanced solid tumor such as melanoma, head and neck, liver or kidney cancer. Sequencing was performed on CD4+ or CD8+ T cells sorted from blood, taken in a trial of the OX40 agonist ivuxolimab. The DNA reads as follows: TGTGCCAGCTCGAACCTTCAGGGGGCAACTGGAAACACCATATATTTT. It translates as CASSNLQGATGNTIYF.